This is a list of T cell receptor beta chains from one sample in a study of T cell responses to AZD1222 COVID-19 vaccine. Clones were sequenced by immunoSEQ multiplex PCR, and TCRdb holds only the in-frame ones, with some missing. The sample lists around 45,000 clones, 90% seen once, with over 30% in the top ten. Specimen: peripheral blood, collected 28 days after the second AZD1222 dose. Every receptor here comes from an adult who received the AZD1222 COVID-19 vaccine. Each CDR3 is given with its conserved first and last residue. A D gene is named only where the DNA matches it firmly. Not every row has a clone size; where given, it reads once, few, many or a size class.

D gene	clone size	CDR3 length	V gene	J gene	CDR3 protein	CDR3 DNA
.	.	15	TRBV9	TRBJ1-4	CASSGQGSTNEKLFF	TGTGCCAGCAGCGGTCAGGGATCAACTAATGAAAAACTGTTTTTT
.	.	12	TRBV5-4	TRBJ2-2	CASSFPAGELFF	TGTGCCAGCAGCTTTCCTGCCGGGGAGCTGTTTTTT
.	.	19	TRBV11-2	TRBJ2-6	CASSLDWWDTFSGANVLTF	TGTGCCAGCAGCTTAGATTGGTGGGACACCTTCTCTGGGGCCAACGTCCTGACTTTC
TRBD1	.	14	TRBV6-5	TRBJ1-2	CASSLGQARYGYTF	TGTGCCAGCAGCTTGGGACAGGCTCGTTATGGCTACACCTTC
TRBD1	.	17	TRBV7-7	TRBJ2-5	CASSFGTAASSKGTQYF	TGTGCCAGCAGCTTTGGGACAGCAGCTAGTTCCAAAGGGACCCAGTACTTC
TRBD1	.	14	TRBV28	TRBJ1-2	CASSTFRQGFGYTF	TGTGCCAGCAGTACATTCAGACAGGGTTTCGGCTACACCTTC
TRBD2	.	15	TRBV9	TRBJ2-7	CASSSGTSGEYEQYF	TGTGCCAGCAGCTCCGGGACTAGCGGGGAGTACGAGCAGTACTTC
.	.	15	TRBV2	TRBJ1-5	CASSESTISNQPQHF	TGTGCCAGCAGTGAGTCCACAATTAGCAATCAGCCCCAGCATTTT
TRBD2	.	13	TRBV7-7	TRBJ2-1	CASSLLAGEEQFF	TGTGCCAGCAGCCTACTAGCGGGGGAAGAGCAGTTCTTC
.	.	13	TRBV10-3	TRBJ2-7	CAISEGSSYEQYF	TGTGCCATCAGTGAGGGCAGCTCCTACGAGCAGTACTTC
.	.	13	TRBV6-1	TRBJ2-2	CASSEGAAGELFF	TGTGCCAGCAGTGAGGGTGCGGCCGGGGAGCTGTTTTTT
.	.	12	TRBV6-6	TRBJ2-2	CASSWLSGELFF	TGTGCCAGCAGTTGGCTTTCTGGGGAGCTGTTTTTT
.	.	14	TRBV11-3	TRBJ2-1	CASSLTGTNNEQFF	TGTGCCAGCAGCTTAACGGGTACGAACAATGAGCAGTTCTTC
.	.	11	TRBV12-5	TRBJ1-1	CASGWLTEAFF	TGTGCTAGTGGTTGGCTAACTGAAGCTTTCTTT
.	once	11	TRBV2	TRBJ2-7	CASLVGYEQYF	TGTGCCAGCCTTGTGGGCTACGAGCAGTACTTC
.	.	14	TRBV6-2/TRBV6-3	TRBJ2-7	CASIPFGGAYEQYF	TGTGCCAGCATCCCATTTGGCGGGGCCTACGAGCAGTACTTC
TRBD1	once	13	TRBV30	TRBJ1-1	CAWQGGSYTEAFF	TGTGCCTGGCAAGGGGGCTCGTACACTGAAGCTTTCTTT
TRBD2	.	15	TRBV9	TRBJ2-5	CASSPSTSGKETQYF	TGTGCCAGCAGCCCTTCGACTAGCGGCAAAGAGACCCAGTACTTC
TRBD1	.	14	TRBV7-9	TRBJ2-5	CASSSLGTVETQYF	TGTGCCAGCAGCTCCCTAGGGACAGTAGAGACCCAGTACTTC
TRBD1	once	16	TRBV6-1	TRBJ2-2	CASSGRTGDIDGELFF	TGTGCCAGCAGTGGCCGGACAGGGGATATCGACGGGGAGCTGTTTTTT
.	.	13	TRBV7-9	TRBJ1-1	CASSIQVNTEAFF	TGTGCCAGCAGTATACAGGTGAACACTGAAGCTTTCTTT
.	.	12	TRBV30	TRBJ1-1	CAWTVGHTEAFF	TGTGCCTGGACCGTGGGTCACACTGAAGCTTTCTTT
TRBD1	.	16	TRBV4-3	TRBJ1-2	CASSQIGTGVNYGYTF	TGCGCCAGCAGCCAGATCGGGACAGGGGTTAACTATGGCTACACCTTC
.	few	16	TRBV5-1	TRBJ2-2	CASSLDRGHYTGELFF	TGCGCCAGCAGCTTGGATCGGGGGCATTACACCGGGGAGCTGTTTTTT
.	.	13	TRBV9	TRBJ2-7	CASSAGEWYEQYF	TGTGCCAGCAGCGCCGGTGAATGGTACGAGCAGTACTTC
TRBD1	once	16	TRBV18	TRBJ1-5	CASSPTTGPGKEAQHF	TGTGCCAGCTCACCAACGACAGGGCCGGGGAAAGAGGCCCAGCATTTT
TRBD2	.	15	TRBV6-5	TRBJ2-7	CASSQTSGGAGGQYF	TGTGCCAGCAGCCAGACTAGCGGGGGGGCCGGAGGGCAGTACTTC
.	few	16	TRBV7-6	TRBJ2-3	CASTLDQGGAADTQYF	TGTGCCAGCACCCTCGATCAGGGGGGGGCCGCAGATACGCAGTATTTT
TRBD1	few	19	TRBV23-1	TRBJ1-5	CASSQPGQGRYYSNQPQHF	TGCGCCAGCAGTCAACCCGGACAGGGGCGATACTATAGCAATCAGCCCCAGCATTTT
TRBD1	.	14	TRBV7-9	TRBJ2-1	CASSIDRGWNEQFF	TGTGCCAGCAGCATCGACAGGGGGTGGAATGAGCAGTTCTTC
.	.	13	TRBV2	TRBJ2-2	CASSVGASGELFF	TGTGCCAGCAGCGTCGGGGCGAGCGGGGAGCTGTTTTTT
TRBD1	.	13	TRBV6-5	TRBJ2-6	CGGQGNGANVLTF	TGTGGGGGACAGGGGAATGGGGCCAACGTCCTGACTTTC
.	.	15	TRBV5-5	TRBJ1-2	CASSPTDRSTYGYTF	TGTGCCAGCAGCCCAACCGACAGGTCTACATATGGCTACACCTTC
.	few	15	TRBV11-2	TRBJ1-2	CASVGIDEASYGYTF	TGTGCCAGCGTTGGGATAGACGAGGCTTCCTATGGCTACACCTTC
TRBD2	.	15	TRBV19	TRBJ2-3	CASSKGLAGGDTQYF	TGTGCCAGTAGTAAGGGACTAGCGGGGGGAGATACGCAGTATTTT
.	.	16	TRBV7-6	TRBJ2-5	CASSPQGGAFRETQYF	TGTGCCAGCAGCCCTCAAGGGGGGGCGTTCCGGGAGACCCAGTACTTC
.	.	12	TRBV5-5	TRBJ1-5	CASSSPNQPQHF	TGTGCCAGCAGCTCACCCAATCAGCCCCAGCATTTT
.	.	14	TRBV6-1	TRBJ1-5	CASSSASFNQPQHF	TGTGCCAGCAGTTCAGCCTCCTTTAATCAGCCCCAGCATTTT
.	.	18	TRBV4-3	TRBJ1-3	CASSQDPPGFSSGNTIYF	TGCGCCAGCAGCCAAGATCCCCCAGGATTTTCCTCTGGAAACACCATATATTTT
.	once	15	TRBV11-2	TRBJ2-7	CASSFTGFEGSEQYF	TGTGCCAGCAGCTTTACAGGGTTTGAAGGGAGCGAGCAGTACTTC
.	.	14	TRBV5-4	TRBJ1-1	CASSSPPVGTEAFF	TGTGCCAGCAGCTCGCCCCCGGTGGGGACTGAAGCTTTCTTT
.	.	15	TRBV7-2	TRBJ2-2	CASSTRTANTGELFF	TGTGCCAGCAGCACACGGACAGCGAACACCGGGGAGCTGTTTTTT
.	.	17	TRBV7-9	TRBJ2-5	CASSLAREWKGTETQYF	TGTGCCAGCAGCTTAGCCCGGGAGTGGAAAGGGACGGAGACCCAGTACTTC
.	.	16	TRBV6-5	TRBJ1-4	CASSYSTEPPREKLFF	TGTGCCAGCAGTTACTCCACAGAACCCCCGAGGGAAAAACTGTTTTTT
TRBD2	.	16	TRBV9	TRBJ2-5	CASSSRTSGGQETQYF	TGTGCCAGCAGCTCCCGGACTAGCGGGGGGCAAGAGACCCAGTACTTC
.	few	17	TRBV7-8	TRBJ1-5	CASSLARRGLSNQPQHF	TGTGCCAGCAGCTTAGCGAGAAGGGGTTTGAGCAATCAGCCCCAGCATTTT
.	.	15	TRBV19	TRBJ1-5	CASSWGESSNQPQHF	TGTGCCAGTAGTTGGGGGGAAAGTAGCAATCAGCCCCAGCATTTT
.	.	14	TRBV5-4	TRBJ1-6	CASSPGGVNSPLHF	TGTGCCAGCAGCCCCGGCGGGGTTAATTCACCCCTCCACTTT
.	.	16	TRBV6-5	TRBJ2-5	CASSYSRPGTQETQYF	TGTGCCAGCAGTTACTCGAGGCCAGGTACTCAAGAGACCCAGTACTTC
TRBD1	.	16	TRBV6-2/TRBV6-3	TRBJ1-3	CASSYGTGRSGNTIYF	TGTGCCAGCAGTTATGGGACAGGGCGCTCTGGAAACACCATATATTTT
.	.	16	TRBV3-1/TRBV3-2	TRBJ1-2	CASSQVCGRTDYGYTF	TGTGCCAGCAGCCAAGTCTGTGGGAGGACCGACTATGGCTACACCTTC
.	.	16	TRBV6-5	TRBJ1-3	CASSSRTRSSGNTIYF	TGTGCCAGCAGTTCCCGGACGAGAAGCTCTGGAAACACCATATATTTT
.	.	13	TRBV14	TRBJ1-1	CASSSQLNTEAFF	TGTGCCAGCAGCTCACAGCTAAACACTGAAGCTTTCTTT